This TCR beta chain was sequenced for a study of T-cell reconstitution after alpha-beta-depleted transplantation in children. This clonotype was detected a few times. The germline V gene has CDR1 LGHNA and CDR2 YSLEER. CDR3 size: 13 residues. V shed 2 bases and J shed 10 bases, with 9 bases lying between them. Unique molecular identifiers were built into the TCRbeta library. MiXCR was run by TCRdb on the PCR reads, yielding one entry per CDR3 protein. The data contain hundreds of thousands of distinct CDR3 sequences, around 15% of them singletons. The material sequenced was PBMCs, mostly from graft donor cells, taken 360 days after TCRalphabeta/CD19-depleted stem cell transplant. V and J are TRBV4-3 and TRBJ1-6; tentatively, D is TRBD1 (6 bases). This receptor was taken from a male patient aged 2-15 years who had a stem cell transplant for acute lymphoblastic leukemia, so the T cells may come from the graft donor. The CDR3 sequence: CASSQLTGSPLHF. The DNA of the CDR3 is TGCGCCAGCAGCCAATTGACAGGCTCACCCCTCCACTTT.